The T cell receptor (beta chain) under discussion was sequenced for a study of T cell changes during pregnancy in multiple sclerosis. The germline V gene encodes CDR1 MDHEN and CDR2 SYDVKM. The V segment lost 4 bases and the J segment 4 bases; nucleotides outside the gene matches: 7. CDR3 length: 15 residues. Profiled with immunoSEQ multiplex PCR; TCRdb holds only in-frame clones, not every one. The data hold roughly 38,000 clones, with 90% observed a single time. This receptor was taken from a female donor in good health, enrolled as a control in a pregnancy study. The chain links TRBV28 to TRBJ1-1; TRBD1 agrees at 9 bases. This sample comprised peripheral blood, obtained in the third trimester of pregnancy. The CDR3 coding sequence is TGTGCCAGCAGTTCAGGGACAGGGAGAGGCACTGAAGCTTTCTTT. Its translation: CASSSGTGRGTEAFF.